These 19 T cell receptor beta chains share one sample of origin, sequenced in a study of blood T cell repertoires in COVID-19. The table came from immunoSEQ multiplex PCR; TCRdb's copy has only in-frame clones and leaves some out. This repertoire shows under 150,000 clones, just under 85% found once; its top ten account for roughly 13%. Sequences were obtained from peripheral blood. These receptors were taken from a human donor in a cohort sampled during active COVID-19.

This clone came up once. The chain has TRBV5-1 and TRBJ2-3; TRBD1 matches at 7 bases. V lost 4 bases to trimming and J lost 7 bases; unmatched junction nucleotides: 6. Germline values: CDR1 SGHRS, CDR2 YFSETQ. This CDR3 spans 13 amino acids. This chain's CDR3 is CASSPLDRNTQYF. The DNA for the CDR3 is TGCGCCAGCAGCCCGCTGGACAGGAATACGCAGTATTTT.

This rearrangement joins TRBV2 to TRBJ1-6; D might be TRBD1 (6 bases). Deletions cut 5 bases from V and 7 bases from J, with 9 bases between. The CDR3 extends over 13 amino acids. Germline values: CDR1 SNHLY, CDR2 FYNNEI. The CDR3 DNA reads TGTGCCAGCAGTTTAGACAGGAATTCACCCCTCCACTTT. Translating gives CASSLDRNSPLHF.

The chain is built from TRBV5-1 and TRBJ2-2; D gene ambiguous. CDR1 and CDR2 (germline): SGHRS, YFSETQ. The CDR3 runs to 13 residues. V was clipped by 0 bases and J by 7 bases, with 7 bases between them. The CDR3 spells CASSLARVGELFF. CDR3 coding DNA: TGCGCCAGCAGCTTGGCCCGGGTCGGGGAGCTGTTTTTT.

The chain employs TRBV5-1 and TRBJ1-4; 8 bases line up with TRBD1. V lost 4 bases to trimming and J lost 0 bases; unmatched junction nucleotides: 5. Germline CDR1 reads SGHRS; CDR2 reads YFSETQ. CDR3 size: 16 residues. CDR3 sequence: CASSAGQGTTNEKLFF. The CDR3 coding sequence is TGCGCCAGCAGCGCCGGACAGGGAACAACTAATGAAAAACTGTTTTTT.

The gene calls are TRBV6-5 and TRBJ1-1, with 9 positions matching TRBD1. The CDR3 totals 14 residues. Germline V gene sequence: CDR1 MNHEY, CDR2 SVGAGI. V dropped 0 bases and J dropped 6; count of bases not matched to a gene: 2. The CDR3 here is CASSYSRTGAEAFF. Written as DNA, the CDR3 is TGTGCCAGCAGTTACTCCAGGACAGGGGCTGAAGCTTTCTTT.

This chain connects TRBV5-1 to TRBJ2-1; 8 bases agree with TRBD2. The CDR3 is 15 amino acids. The J segment lost 6 bases and the V segment lost 4 bases, leaving 9 bases of the junction unmatched. The V gene's germline CDR1 is SGHRS and CDR2 YFSETQ. CDR3 loop: CASSEEGLDPNEQFF. Here the CDR3 DNA reads TGCGCCAGCAGCGAAGAGGGACTAGACCCCAATGAGCAGTTCTTC.

The gene calls are TRBV7-9 and TRBJ2-5; TRBD1 aligns across 10 bases. CDR3 length equals 15 residues. Germline lookup yields CDR1 SEHNR and CDR2 FQNEAQ (reference sequence). Trimming removed 5 bases from V and 3 bases from J; junction bases left unmatched: 6. The chain's CDR3 is CASSRGTGVKETQYF. CDR3 nucleotide sequence: TGTGCCAGCAGCCGTGGGACAGGGGTAAAAGAGACCCAGTACTTC.

V gene TRBV5-5 combines with J gene TRBJ1-2, with 11 positions matching TRBD1. The trim removed 4 bases at V and 6 bases at J, leaving 8 bases unmatched. This CDR3 contains 15 residues. Germline assignment: CDR1 SGHKS and CDR2 YYEKEE (reference sequence). The CDR3 nucleotides are TGTGCCAGCAGCCCATTCCCGGGACAGGGGGATGGCTACACCTTC. It yields the protein CASSPFPGQGDGYTF.

The chain employs TRBV5-1 and TRBJ2-5, with D possibly matching TRBD1 (6 bases). The CDR3 has 17 amino acids. The V end lost 0 bases, the J end lost 1 base, and 16 bases lay between the germline ends. Germline-derived CDR1 and CDR2 are SGHRS and YFSETQ. The CDR3 reads CASSLVARLGGQETQYF. In nucleotides, the CDR3 is TGCGCCAGCAGCTTGGTGGCTAGGCTAGGGGGCCAAGAGACCCAGTACTTC.

V usage is TRBV5-1 and J usage is TRBJ2-3; TRBD1 might be the D (5 bases). The germline V gene has CDR1 SGHRS and CDR2 YFSETQ. The CDR3 has 15 residues. V dropped 0 bases and J dropped 3 bases, with 11 bases sitting between them. CDR3 DNA: TGCGCCAGCAGCTTGGATGTGGGGCTGACAGATACGCAGTATTTT. It translates to CASSLDVGLTDTQYF. Based on the CDR3 plus reference TRBV5-1 and TRBJ2-3, the full variable domain is KAGVTQTPRYLIKTRGQQVTLSCSPISGHRSVSWYQQTPGQGLQFLFEYFSETQRNKGNFPGRFSGRQFSNSRSEMNVSTLELGDSALYLCASSLDVGLTDTQYFGPGTRLTVL.

The gene calls are TRBV5-1 and TRBJ1-2; possible D gene TRBD1, 5 bases. The ends were cut back, 4 bases at V and 4 bases at J, with 11 bases in the middle. This CDR3 is built from 13 residues. Per germline, CDR1 SGHRS and CDR2 YFSETQ. The CDR3 here is CASSIQESYGYTF. CDR3 in DNA: TGCGCCAGCAGCATACAGGAGAGCTATGGCTACACCTTC.

The V and J genes are TRBV5-1 and TRBJ2-5, with TRBD1 as a possible D gene (6 bases). The CDR3 extends over 13 amino acids. V lost 4 bases and J lost 2, with 9 bases in between. Germline CDR1 and CDR2: SGHRS and YFSETQ. The CDR3 coding sequence is TGCGCCAGCAGCCCGGGACAACAAGAGACCCAGTACTTC. Translating it yields CASSPGQQETQYF. Filled out from reference TRBV5-1 and TRBJ2-5, the complete variable domain reads KAGVTQTPRYLIKTRGQQVTLSCSPISGHRSVSWYQQTPGQGLQFLFEYFSETQRNKGNFPGRFSGRQFSNSRSEMNVSTLELGDSALYLCASSPGQQETQYFGPGTRLLVL.

The chain joins TRBV11-1 to TRBJ2-3, with 9 positions matching TRBD2. The length of the CDR3 is 16 residues. Germline lookup yields CDR1 SGHAT and CDR2 FQDESV (reference sequence). J gave up 1 base and V 5 bases, and 7 bases lay outside the gene matches. The CDR3 here is CASSQRVAGGTDTQYF. DNA for the CDR3: TGTGCCAGCAGCCAAAGGGTAGCGGGGGGCACAGATACGCAGTATTTT.

This CDR3 reads CASTPGGNTEAFF. CDR3 DNA sequence: TGTGCCAGCACCCCGGGGGGGAACACTGAAGCTTTCTTT. V and J are TRBV12-3 or TRBV12-4 and TRBJ1-1; a weak D match, TRBD1 (5 bases). This CDR3 region has 13 residues. Between the trimmed V and J ends, which lost 7 bases and 1 base, there was a span of 10 bases.

The chain couples TRBV20-1 to TRBJ2-6; TRBD1 is a possible D gene (5 bases). This CDR3 contains 15 residues. V was cut by 3 bases and J by 0 bases, with 9 bases left in between. Per germline, CDR1 DFQATT and CDR2 SNEGSKA (reference sequence). CDR3 nucleotide sequence: TGCAGTGCTAGTCAGGGCCACTCTGGGGCCAACGTCCTGACTTTC. It codes for CSASQGHSGANVLTF.

This clone was detected a few times. V and J are TRBV3-1 (or the pseudogene TRBV3-2) and TRBJ1-6, with D possibly TRBD1 on 6 matching bases. There are 13 residues in the CDR3. Trimming removed 5 bases at V and 7 bases at J, with 9 bases between. Germline CDR1 is LGHDT and CDR2 is YNNKEL (reference sequence). This chain's CDR3 is CASSARGNSPLHF. CDR3 DNA: TGTGCCAGCAGCGCGAGGGGGAATTCACCCCTCCACTTT.

V gene TRBV6-1 combines with J gene TRBJ1-2, with 9 bases lining up with TRBD1. Losses at the gene ends were 0 bases for V and 8 bases for J; bases not matched to a gene: 7. The CDR3 contains 15 residues. Looked up from germline, CDR1 is MNHNS and CDR2 is SASEGT. CDR3: CASSEAPTGGLGYTF. The CDR3 bases are TGTGCCAGCAGTGAAGCCCCCACAGGGGGCCTCGGCTACACCTTC.

This sequence joins TRBV27 and TRBJ2-7; 8 bases are a match to TRBD2. The germline V gene encodes CDR1 MNHEY and CDR2 SMNVEV (reference sequence). V dropped 4 bases and J dropped 2; count of bases not matched to a gene: 10. The CDR3 totals 16 residues. CDR3 coding DNA: TGTGCCAGCAGTTATATCACCTCGGGGGGGCCCTACGAGCAGTACTTC. Translated, it gives CASSYITSGGPYEQYF.

This sequence joins TRBV6-5 and TRBJ1-1; a possible D gene is TRBD1 (6 bases). The V gene's germline CDR1 is MNHEY and CDR2 SVGAGI. The CDR3 loop spans 14 amino acids. V lost 1 base, J lost 4 bases, and 10 bases lay in between. This CDR3 is CASSYLQGITEAFF. DNA for the CDR3: TGTGCCAGCAGTTACTTACAGGGAATCACTGAAGCTTTCTTT.